Sequencing of this TCR beta chain was carried out in a study of a mutant IDH1 vaccine in newly diagnosed glioma. Study context: Vaccine dosing followed radiotherapy by 4-6 weeks, or accompanied temozolomide cycles. Sex distribution of treated patients was approximately 62% male and about 38% female; mean age was 40.4 years. Patients previously underwent radiotherapy, temozolomide, or both, and most underwent both.

Profiling relied on immunoSEQ multiplex PCR, and the TCRdb table lists in-frame clones only, not all of them. This table holds approximately 41,000 clones, roughly nine tenths found once. J lost 2 bases, V lost 1 base, and 1 base had no gene match. Germline CDR1 SGHNT, CDR2 YENEEA. This CDR3 spans 15 amino acids. A remark on this clone: What it binds is unknown.

Time point defined: week 35, safety follow-up. The investigators gave 300 ug of mutant IDH1 20-mer peptide in each vaccine dose, together with topical imiquimod. Whole-study findings and limits: Vaccine-induced immune responses occurred in 80% to 95% of patients.

The material was PBMCs, obtained from a glioma patient whose treatment included an IDH1 peptide vaccine. V is TRBV11-3 and J is TRBJ2-5; TRBD2 agrees at 10 bases. The source of this sequence is a man aged 35 to 55 with glioma. DNA for the CDR3: TGTGCCAGCAGCTTAGGAGCGGGGGGGCAAGAGACCCAGTACTTC. Translation gives CASSLGAGGQETQYF.